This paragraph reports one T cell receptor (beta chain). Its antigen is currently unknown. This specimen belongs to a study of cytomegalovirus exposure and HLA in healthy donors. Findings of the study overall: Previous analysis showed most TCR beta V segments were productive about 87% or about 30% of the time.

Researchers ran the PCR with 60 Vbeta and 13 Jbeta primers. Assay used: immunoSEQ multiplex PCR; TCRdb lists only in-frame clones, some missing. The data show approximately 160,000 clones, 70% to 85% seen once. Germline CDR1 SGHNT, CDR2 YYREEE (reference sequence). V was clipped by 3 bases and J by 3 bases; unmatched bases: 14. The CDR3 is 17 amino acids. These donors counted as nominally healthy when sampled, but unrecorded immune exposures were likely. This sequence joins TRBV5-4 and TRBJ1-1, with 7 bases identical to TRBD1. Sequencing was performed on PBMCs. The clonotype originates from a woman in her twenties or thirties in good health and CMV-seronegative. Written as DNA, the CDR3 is TGTGCCAGCAGCTCCAAACCCCTCAGACAGGGAGACACTGAAGCTTTCTTT. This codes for CASSSKPLRQGDTEAFF.